This passage covers 14 T cell receptor beta chains from one sample sequenced in a study of lymphopenia after photon versus proton radiotherapy (dated by TCRdb to the late 2010s). Receptor amplification or capture employed the immunoSEQ multiplex PCR assay. Held by TCRdb, this immuneACCESS table contains in-frame sequences only and omits some clones. Under half of the omission traces to an unresolved V gene where checked; the cause of the rest is unknown. The sample includes 55,000 to 70,000 clones, with approximately 83% observed a single time. The ten largest clones take up about 2% of the sample. The source was peripheral blood, collected from a patient treated with photon-based radiotherapy. All receptors come from a man aged 35 to 55 with gastric cancer.

The chain has TRBV7-2 and TRBJ2-1, with D perhaps matching TRBD1 or TRBD2 (5 bases each). Germline V gene data show CDR1 as SGHTA and CDR2 as FQGNSA. The germline V and J ends were trimmed by 6 bases and 7 bases, with 22 bases remaining between them. The CDR3 sequence is 16 residues long. CDR3 sequence reads: CASRKGASTYQNEQFF. The CDR3 DNA reads TGTGCCAGCAGAAAAGGGGCTAGCACTTACCAAAATGAGCAGTTCTTC.

The chain joins TRBV27 to TRBJ1-1, with D hard to call. Germline V gene data show CDR1 as MNHEY and CDR2 as SMNVEV (reference sequence). Trimming pared 10 bases from V and 8 bases from J, leaving 23 bases between. This CDR3 contains 14 residues. CDR3 bases: TGTGCCACCTCCCCATACCAGGAAGGTTCGGAAGCTTTCTTT. Translated, it gives CATSPYQEGSEAFF.

This chain links TRBV30 with TRBJ1-5, with a possible D match to TRBD1 (6 bases). Trimming cost V 0 bases and J 5 bases, with 17 bases left between them. CDR1 GTSNPN and CDR2 SVGIG come from the germline V gene (reference sequence). There are 16 residues in the CDR3. CDR3 sequence (DNA): TGTGCCTGGAGTGTATCATATGAGGGGGGGGATCAGCCCCAGCATTTT. Its translation is CAWSVSYEGGDQPQHF.

The chain carries TRBV30 and TRBJ1-1; TRBD1 matches 9 bases. This CDR3 contains 16 residues. Losses at the gene ends were 4 bases for V and 0 bases for J; bases not matched to a gene: 9. Germline lookup yields CDR1 GTSNPN and CDR2 SVGIG (reference sequence). The CDR3 region is CAWTRKGQGMNTEAFF. CDR3 coding DNA: TGTGCCTGGACCCGAAAAGGACAGGGGATGAACACTGAAGCTTTCTTT.

The V and J genes are TRBV4-1 and TRBJ2-2, with 11 bases aligning to TRBD1. Looked up from germline, CDR1 is MGHRA and CDR2 is YSYEKL. This CDR3 has 17 amino acids. Trimming at V came to 1 base and at J to 7 bases, leaving 8 bases not matched to a gene. The CDR3 loop reads CASSQGTGGVLVGELFF. CDR3 DNA sequence: TGCGCCAGCAGCCAAGGGACAGGGGGCGTCTTGGTCGGGGAGCTGTTTTTT.

J is TRBJ1-6 and V is TRBV6-5; the D gene is possibly TRBD1 (6 bases). With 2 bases removed from V and 8 bases from J, the gap between germline ends came to 10 bases. This CDR3 comprises 14 residues. Per germline, CDR1 MNHEY and CDR2 SVGAGI. As DNA, the CDR3 is TGTGCCAGCAGTTACCAAAAGGGGGATTCACCCCTCCACTTT. It specifies CASSYQKGDSPLHF.

This rearrangement joins TRBV2 to TRBJ1-6, with 7 bases fitting TRBD1. Trimming took 6 bases from V and 8 from J; bases not matched to a gene: 7. The length of the CDR3 is 14 residues. Germline V lookup: CDR1 SNHLY, CDR2 FYNNEI. Here the CDR3 DNA reads TGTGCCAGCAGGAGCGGACAGGTAGATTCACCCCTCCACTTT. The encoded protein is CASRSGQVDSPLHF. Together with reference TRBV2 and TRBJ1-6, the CDR3 gives the full variable domain: EPEVTQTPSHQVTQMGQEVILRCVPISNHLYFYWYRQILGQKVEFLVSFYNNEISEKSEIFDDQFSVERPDGSNFTLKIRSTKLEDSAMYFCASRSGQVDSPLHFGNGTRLTVT.

This chain joins TRBV9 and TRBJ2-6; no reliable D call. Germline lookup yields CDR1 SGDLS and CDR2 YYNGEE. This CDR3 has 14 residues. Between the trimmed V and J ends, which lost 2 bases and 1 base, there was a span of 4 bases. The CDR3: CASSVASGANVLTF. In DNA form, the CDR3 reads TGTGCCAGCAGCGTCGCGTCTGGGGCCAACGTCCTGACTTTC.

The V and J genes are TRBV7-6 and TRBJ1-1; a weak D match, TRBD1 (6 bases). CDR3 length: 14 amino acids. Germline V gene lookup returns CDR1 SGHVS and CDR2 FNYEAQ. The germline V and J ends were trimmed by 5 bases and 8 bases, with 18 bases remaining between them. The CDR3 bases are TGTGCCAGCAGCCAACCCGGACAGACCGGAGAAGCTTTCTTT. This encodes CASSQPGQTGEAFF. Looking up the rest from reference TRBV7-6 and TRBJ1-1 gives the full variable domain: GAGVSQSPRYKVTKRGQDVALRCDPISGHVSLYWYRQALGQGPEFLTYFNYEAQQDKSGLPNDRFSAERPEGSISTLTIQRTEQRDSAMYRCASSQPGQTGEAFFGQGTRLTVV.

This chain connects TRBV19 to TRBJ1-2, with D uncertain. Trimming pared 4 bases from V and 4 bases from J, leaving 10 bases between. Germline-derived CDR1 and CDR2 are LNHDA and SQIVND (reference sequence). The CDR3 has 13 residues. CDR3 loop: CASSTSQGYGYTF. The CDR3 nucleotides read TGTGCCAGTAGTACCAGCCAAGGCTATGGCTACACCTTC.

This clone was recorded only once. The V call is TRBV4-1, the J call TRBJ2-5; D might be TRBD2 (6 bases). Trimming took off 3 bases at V and 11 bases at J, with 25 bases between the two ends. Germline assignment: CDR1 MGHRA and CDR2 YSYEKL. CDR3 length equals 16 residues. CDR3 DNA sequence: TGCGCCAGCAGCCACATTGTAGCGGAGCGGCGGCCCCCTCAGTACTTC. It yields the protein CASSHIVAERRPPQYF.

The chain employs TRBV30 and TRBJ2-7; 10 bases line up with TRBD1. Germline CDR1 is GTSNPN and CDR2 is SVGIG (reference sequence). The CDR3 runs 12 residues. V was pared by 5 bases and J by 6 bases, with 4 bases of the junction left unmatched. This chain's CDR3 is CAWGTGAIEQYF. CDR3 nucleotide sequence: TGTGCCTGGGGGACAGGGGCCATCGAGCAGTACTTC.

The gene calls are TRBV11-3 and TRBJ2-2, with D hard to call. The CDR3 spans 12 residues. Looked up from germline, CDR1 is SGHNT and CDR2 is YENEEA. With 5 bases removed from V and 9 bases from J, the gap between germline ends came to 10 bases. CDR3 in DNA: TGTGCCAGCAGCCACTATCGGAGGGAGCTGTTTTTT. Its protein product is CASSHYRRELFF.

This chain connects TRBV9 to TRBJ2-3, with 11 nucleotides matching TRBD2. Germline CDR1 SGDLS, CDR2 YYNGEE. The CDR3 has 15 amino acids. With V trimmed by 2 bases and J by 6 bases, 5 bases remained unmatched. CDR3 loop: CASSVVAGGKDTQYF. The CDR3 nucleotides are TGTGCCAGCAGCGTCGTAGCGGGGGGGAAGGATACGCAGTATTTT.